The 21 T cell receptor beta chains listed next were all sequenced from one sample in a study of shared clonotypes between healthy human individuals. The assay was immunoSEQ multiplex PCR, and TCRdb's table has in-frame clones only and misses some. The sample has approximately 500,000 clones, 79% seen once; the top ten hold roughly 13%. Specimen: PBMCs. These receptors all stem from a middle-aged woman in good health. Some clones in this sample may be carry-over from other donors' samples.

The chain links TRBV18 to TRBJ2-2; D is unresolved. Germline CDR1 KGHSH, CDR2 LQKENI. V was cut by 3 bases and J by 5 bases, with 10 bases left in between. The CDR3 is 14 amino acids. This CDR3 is CASSPTQQTGELFF. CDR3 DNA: TGTGCCAGCTCACCGACTCAGCAGACCGGGGAGCTGTTTTTT. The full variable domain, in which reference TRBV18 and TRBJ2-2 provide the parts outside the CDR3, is NAGVMQNPRHLVRRRGQEARLRCSPMKGHSHVYWYRQLPEEGLKFMVYLQKENIIDESGMPKERFSAEFPKEGPSILRIQQVVRGDSAAYFCASSPTQQTGELFFGEGSRLTVL.

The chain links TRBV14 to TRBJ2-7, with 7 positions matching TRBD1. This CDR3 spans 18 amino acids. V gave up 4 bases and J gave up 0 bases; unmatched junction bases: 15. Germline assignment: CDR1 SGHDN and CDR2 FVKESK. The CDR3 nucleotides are TGTGCCAGCAGCCGATACCCACCGGACAGGTTCACCTCCTACGAGCAGTACTTC. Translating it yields CASSRYPPDRFTSYEQYF.

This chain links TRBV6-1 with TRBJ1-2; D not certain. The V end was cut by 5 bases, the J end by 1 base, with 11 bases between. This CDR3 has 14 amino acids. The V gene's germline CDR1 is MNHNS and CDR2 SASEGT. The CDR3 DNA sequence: TGTGCCAGCAGTATAGAACGCGATAACTATGGCTACACCTTC. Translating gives CASSIERDNYGYTF.

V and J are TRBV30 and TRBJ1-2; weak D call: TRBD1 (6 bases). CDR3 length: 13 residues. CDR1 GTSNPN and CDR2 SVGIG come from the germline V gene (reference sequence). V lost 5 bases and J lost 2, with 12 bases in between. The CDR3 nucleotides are TGTGCCTGGGGCCGGGGGGGCAACTATGGCTACACCTTC. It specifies CAWGRGGNYGYTF.

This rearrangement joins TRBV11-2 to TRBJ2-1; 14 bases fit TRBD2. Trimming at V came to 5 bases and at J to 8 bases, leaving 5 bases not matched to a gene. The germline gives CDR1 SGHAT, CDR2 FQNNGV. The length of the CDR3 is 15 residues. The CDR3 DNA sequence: TGTGCCAGCAGCACCGGGACTAGCGGGAGTCATGAGCAGTTCTTC. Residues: CASSTGTSGSHEQFF.

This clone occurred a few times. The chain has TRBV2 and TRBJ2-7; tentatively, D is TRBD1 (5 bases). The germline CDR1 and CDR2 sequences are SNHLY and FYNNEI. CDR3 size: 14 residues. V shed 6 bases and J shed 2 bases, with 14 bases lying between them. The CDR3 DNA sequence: TGTGCCAGCAGGACCCCGACAGAAACCTACGAGCAGTACTTC. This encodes CASRTPTETYEQYF.

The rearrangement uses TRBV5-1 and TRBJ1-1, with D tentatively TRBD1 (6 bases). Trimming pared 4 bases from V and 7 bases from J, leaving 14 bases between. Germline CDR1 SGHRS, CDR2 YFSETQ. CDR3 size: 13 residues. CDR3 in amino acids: CASSPAGAGEAFF. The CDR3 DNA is TGCGCCAGCAGCCCGGCAGGGGCGGGTGAAGCTTTCTTT.

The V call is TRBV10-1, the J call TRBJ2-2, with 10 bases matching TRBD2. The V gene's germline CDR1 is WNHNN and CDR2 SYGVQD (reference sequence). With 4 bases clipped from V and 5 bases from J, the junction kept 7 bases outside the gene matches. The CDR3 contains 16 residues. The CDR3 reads CASSASLAGGTGELFF. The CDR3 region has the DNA TGCGCCAGCAGTGCGTCCTTAGCGGGAGGTACCGGGGAGCTGTTTTTT.

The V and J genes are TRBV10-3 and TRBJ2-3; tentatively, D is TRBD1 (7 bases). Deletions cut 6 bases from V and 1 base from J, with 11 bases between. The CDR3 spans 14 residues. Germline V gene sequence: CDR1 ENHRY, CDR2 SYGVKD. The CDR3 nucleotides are TGTGCCATCAGCAGGGGGGAGGGCACAGATACGCAGTATTTT. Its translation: CAISRGEGTDTQYF.

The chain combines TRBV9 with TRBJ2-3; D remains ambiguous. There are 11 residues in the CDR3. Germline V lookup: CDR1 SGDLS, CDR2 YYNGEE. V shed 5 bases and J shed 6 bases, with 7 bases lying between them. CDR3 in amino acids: CASRSVDTQYF. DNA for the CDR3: TGTGCCAGCAGATCAGTGGATACGCAGTATTTT.

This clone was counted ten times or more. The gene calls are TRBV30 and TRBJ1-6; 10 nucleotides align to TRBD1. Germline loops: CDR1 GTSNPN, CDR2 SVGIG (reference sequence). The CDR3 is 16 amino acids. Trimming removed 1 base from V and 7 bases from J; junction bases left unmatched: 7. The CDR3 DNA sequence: TGTGCCTGGAGTGAAATACCGGGACAGGGGAATTCACCCCTCCACTTT. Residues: CAWSEIPGQGNSPLHF. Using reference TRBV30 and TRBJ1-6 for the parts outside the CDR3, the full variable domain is SQTIHQWPATLVQPVGSPLSLECTVEGTSNPNLYWYRQAAGRGLQLLFYSVGIGQISSEVPQNLSASRPQDRQFILSSKKLLLSDSGFYLCAWSEIPGQGNSPLHFGNGTRLTVT.

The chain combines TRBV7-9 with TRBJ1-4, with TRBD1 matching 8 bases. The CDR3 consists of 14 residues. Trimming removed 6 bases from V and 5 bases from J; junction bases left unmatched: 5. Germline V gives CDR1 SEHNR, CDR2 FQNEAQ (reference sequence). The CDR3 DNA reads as TGTGCCAGCAGGGACGGGACAGGCAATGAAAAACTGTTTTTT. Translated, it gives CASRDGTGNEKLFF.

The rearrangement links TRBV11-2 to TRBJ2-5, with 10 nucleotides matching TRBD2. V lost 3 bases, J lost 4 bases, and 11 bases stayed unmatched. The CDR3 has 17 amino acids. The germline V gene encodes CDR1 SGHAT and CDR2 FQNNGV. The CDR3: CASSLSGRATGGETQYF. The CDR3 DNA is TGTGCCAGCAGCTTGAGCGGGAGGGCCACCGGGGGAGAGACCCAGTACTTC.

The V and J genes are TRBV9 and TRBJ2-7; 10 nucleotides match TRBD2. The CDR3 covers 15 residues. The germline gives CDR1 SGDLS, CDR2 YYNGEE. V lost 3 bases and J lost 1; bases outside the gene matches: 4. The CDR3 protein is CASSAGLATSYEQYF. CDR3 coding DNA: TGTGCCAGCAGCGCGGGACTAGCGACTTCCTACGAGCAGTACTTC. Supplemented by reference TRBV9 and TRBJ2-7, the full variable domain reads DSGVTQTPKHLITATGQRVTLRCSPRSGDLSVYWYQQSLDQGLQFLIQYYNGEERAKGNILERFSAQQFPDLHSELNLSSLELGDSALYFCASSAGLATSYEQYFGPGTRLTVT.

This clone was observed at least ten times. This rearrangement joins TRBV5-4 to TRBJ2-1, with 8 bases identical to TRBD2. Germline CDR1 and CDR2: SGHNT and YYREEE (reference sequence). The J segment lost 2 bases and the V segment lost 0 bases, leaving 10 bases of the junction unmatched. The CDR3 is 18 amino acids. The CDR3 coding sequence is TGTGCCAGCAGCTTGGGGGCCCGCACGGGAGGGCCCTACAATGAGCAGTTCTTC. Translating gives CASSLGARTGGPYNEQFF.

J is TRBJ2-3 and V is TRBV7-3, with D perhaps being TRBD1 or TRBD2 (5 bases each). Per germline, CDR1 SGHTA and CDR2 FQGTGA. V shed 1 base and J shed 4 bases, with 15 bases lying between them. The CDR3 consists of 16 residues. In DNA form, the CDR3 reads TGTGCCAGCAGCTTAAGGGGCCCGAGGGGTGCAGATACGCAGTATTTT. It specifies CASSLRGPRGADTQYF.

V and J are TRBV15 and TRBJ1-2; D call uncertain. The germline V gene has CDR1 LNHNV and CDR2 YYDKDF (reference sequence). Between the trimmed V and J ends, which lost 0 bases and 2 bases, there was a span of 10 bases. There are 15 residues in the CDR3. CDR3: CATSREIQDNYGYTF. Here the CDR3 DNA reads TGTGCCACCAGCAGAGAAATCCAGGACAACTATGGCTACACCTTC.

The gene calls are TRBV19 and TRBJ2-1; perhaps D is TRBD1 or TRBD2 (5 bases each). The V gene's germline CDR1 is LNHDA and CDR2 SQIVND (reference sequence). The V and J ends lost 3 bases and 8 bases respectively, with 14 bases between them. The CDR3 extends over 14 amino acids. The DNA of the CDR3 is TGTGCCAGTAGTATGAGGGGCAGGAGCGATGAGCAGTTCTTC. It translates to CASSMRGRSDEQFF.

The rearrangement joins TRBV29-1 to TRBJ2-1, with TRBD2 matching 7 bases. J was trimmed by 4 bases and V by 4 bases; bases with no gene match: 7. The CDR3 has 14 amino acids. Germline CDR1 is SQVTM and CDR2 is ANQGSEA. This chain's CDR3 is CSVVVPSGYNEQFF. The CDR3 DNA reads TGCAGCGTTGTAGTCCCTAGCGGTTACAATGAGCAGTTCTTC.

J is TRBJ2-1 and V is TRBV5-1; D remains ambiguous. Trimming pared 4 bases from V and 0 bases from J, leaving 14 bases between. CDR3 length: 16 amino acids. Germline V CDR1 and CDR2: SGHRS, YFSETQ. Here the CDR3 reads CASSPFGGRSYNEQFF. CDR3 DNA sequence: TGCGCCAGCAGCCCATTTGGCGGACGCTCCTACAATGAGCAGTTCTTC. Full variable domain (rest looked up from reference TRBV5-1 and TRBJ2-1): KAGVTQTPRYLIKTRGQQVTLSCSPISGHRSVSWYQQTPGQGLQFLFEYFSETQRNKGNFPGRFSGRQFSNSRSEMNVSTLELGDSALYLCASSPFGGRSYNEQFFGPGTRLTVL.

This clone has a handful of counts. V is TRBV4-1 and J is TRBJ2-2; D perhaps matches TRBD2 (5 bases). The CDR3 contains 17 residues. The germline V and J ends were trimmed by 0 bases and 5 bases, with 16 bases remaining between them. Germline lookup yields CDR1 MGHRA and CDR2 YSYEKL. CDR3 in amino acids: CASSQEIPIGVTGELFF. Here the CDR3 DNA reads TGCGCCAGCAGCCAAGAAATCCCAATCGGGGTTACCGGGGAGCTGTTTTTT.